This T cell receptor (beta chain) was observed in a study of T cells in Graves' hyperthyroidism and ophthalmopathy. Study-wide points: Model predictions of ophthalmopathy came a median around 7.1 months before onset. Classification by a 13 V-J model distinguished ophthalmopathy from stable hyperthyroidism.

This clonotype was counted at least ten times. Antigen specificity is unknown. Looked up from germline, CDR1 is SNHLY and CDR2 is FYNNEI. V lost 5 bases, J lost 3 bases, and 14 bases lay in between. The CDR3 runs 15 residues. Amplified regions were TCR beta CDR3 sequences from RNA transcripts. The HTBI primer set was used in a first-round RT-PCR of the TCR CDR3. TCRdb ran MiXCR on the multiplex PCR reads and lists one entry per CDR3 protein. The data show hundreds of thousands of distinct CDR3 sequences, 11% to 15% seen once. Patients aged 18 to 65 had newly diagnosed hyperthyroidism that had lasted under 2 months.

The clonotype originates from a woman aged 18-29 years with Graves' hyperthyroidism. Material for sequencing was blood. The chain is built from TRBV2 and TRBJ1-5, with no clear D. The CDR3 region is CASSRRGQDNQPQHF. The CDR3 DNA follows: TGTGCCAGCAGTAGAAGAGGGCAGGACAATCAGCCCCAGCATTTT.